At least ten counts were recorded for the clone carrying this TCR beta chain. Its antigen remains unknown. TCRdb processed the reads anew with MiXCR; each CDR3 protein has one entry. The sample carries about 240,000 distinct CDR3 sequences, approximately 13% recorded once. The source of the sample is a study of T cell repertoires in cytomegalovirus infection. Turning to the study itself: Public TCR beta signatures provided an indication of both CMV infection and a matching HLA type. Study observations and caveats: What dominated the ex vivo response were HLA-C-restricted CMV-specific TCR beta clonotypes. Identification of carriers of CMV plus the relevant HLA was performed using cumulative public TCR beta family frequency.

The germline CDR1 and CDR2 sequences are SGHTA and FQGNSA. This CDR3 has 15 amino acids. Losses at the gene ends were 3 bases for V and 1 base for J; bases not matched to a gene: 3. Source material: PBMCs. This receptor was identified in a human donor in good health (CMV status not recorded). Some clones in this sample may be carry-over from other donors' samples. The chain uses TRBV7-2 and TRBJ1-1; 9 bases map to TRBD1. The CDR3 DNA reads as TGTGCCAGCAGCTTCCGGGACAGGGCGAACACTGAAGCTTTCTTT. Translating it yields CASSFRDRANTEAFF.